This T cell receptor beta chain appears in the sequencing data of a study of blood T cell repertoires in COVID-19. How the authors handled the data: Nucleated cell counts were estimated from reference gene primer amplification. Generated by immunoSEQ multiplex PCR, the TCRdb table keeps only in-frame clones and is missing some. The V and J calls and clone size were taken over from that table, and D and trimming were inferred from the DNA. The sample holds about 130,000 clones, 65% to 90% seen once. This CDR3 is 18 amino acids long. V was pared by 1 base and J by 4 bases, with 20 bases between. CDR1 is SGHRS, CDR2 YFSETQ, per germline.

The sequence was obtained from a man aged 80 or over with active or convalescent COVID-19. Sequencing input: peripheral blood. The chain links TRBV5-1 to TRBJ2-2; D is possibly TRBD1 (7 bases). The CDR3 nucleotides are TGCGCCAGCAGCTTGAGGAGGGCCGGGACAGTTGGCACCGGGGAGCTGTTTTTT. This translates into CASSLRRAGTVGTGELFF.